This entry concerns a single T cell receptor beta chain. This clonotype occurred once. There is no known antigen for this receptor. Base qualities are not recorded, but no much larger clone differs from it by a single base. One read yields weak evidence. In the paper's terms, the time point label means: before trial treatment. The donors came from RACIN, which was a single-arm phase I dose-escalation trial that paired nivolumab and ipilimumab with aspirin, low-dose cyclophosphamide and low-dose radiotherapy. Patients were eligible if they had advanced solid tumors that were TIL-negative. The data belong to a study of low-dose radiotherapy and immunotherapy resistance in tumors (dated by TCRdb to about 2022). Broadly, across the study: Patients in Cohort 1 were given 0.5 Gy per fraction every 2 weeks, and the prescribed total PTV dose was 6.5 Gy. Patients in Cohort 2 were given 1 Gy per fraction every two weeks, for a total of 13 Gy across 26 weeks. Patients were given nivolumab as a 240 mg flat dose every two weeks and ipilimumab at 1 mg/kg every six weeks, with both drugs delivered intravenously. Cyclophosphamide 200 mg/m2 was given intravenously every two weeks, one day before each radiation and immunotherapy administration. Patients took aspirin 300 mg orally once daily for four cycles, starting on cycle 1 day 1. No randomization into treatment groups was done for the people taking part in the trial. The translational analysis covered eight patients: three from the first dose cohort and the first five from the second dose cohort.

Sequencing relied on an Illumina HiSeq 2500. First-strand cDNA was synthesized with Superscript III and a set of TRAV- and TRBV-specific primers, covering both TCRalpha and TCRbeta chains. A roughly 22-cycle PCR with Phusion amplified the TCRs, pairing a constant-region primer with the adapter that was attached to the V primers. Amplification of the isolated mRNA was done with the MessageAmp II aRNA Amplification Kit, which involved a roughly 16-hour in vitro transcription at 37 degrees C. The Dynabeads mRNA DIRECT Purification Kit was used to isolate the mRNA for TCR sequencing. Indexed Illumina adapters were added in a second Phusion PCR of 25 cycles, after which AMPure XP beads were used to purify the products. As for the original processing: Using custom Perl scripts, TCR sequences encoding the same protein were pooled, out-of-frame sequences were removed, and the abundance of each clonotype was computed. Any TCR sequence supported by only a single read was excluded from analysis. Among the metrics used to describe the repertoires were Shannon entropy, Gini index, clonality, richness, and the frequency of TCRs shared between repertoires. TCRdb passed the public sequencing reads through fastp at Q25 and MiXCR, retaining productive beta sequences. Here each entry gathers all rows of one CDR3 protein and keeps the most common genes and DNA. TCRdb's processing, not the authors' own work, is the source of the V and J calls. Present in this sample are some 82,000 distinct CDR3 sequences, 15% to 20% of which were seen just once. 4.5% to 7.5% of the sample comes from the top ten.

The receptor comes from a male donor with prostate cancer. Sequencing used PBMCs, obtained before treatment.

The CDR3 has the sequence CASSQSRQPYNEQFF. The sequenced DNA: TGCGCCAGCAGTCAATCTAGGCAGCCGTACAATGAGCAGTTCTTC. This sequence uses TRBV23-1 and TRBJ2-1; no D gene can be assigned with confidence. TRBV23-1 is an ORF, with its function uncertain. V lost 0 bases and J lost 4 bases; the stretch between them is 10 bases long. The CDR3 goes from the cysteine to the phenylalanine over 15 residues. Solely the CDR3 DNA is kept, with 45 bases framed from the first base.